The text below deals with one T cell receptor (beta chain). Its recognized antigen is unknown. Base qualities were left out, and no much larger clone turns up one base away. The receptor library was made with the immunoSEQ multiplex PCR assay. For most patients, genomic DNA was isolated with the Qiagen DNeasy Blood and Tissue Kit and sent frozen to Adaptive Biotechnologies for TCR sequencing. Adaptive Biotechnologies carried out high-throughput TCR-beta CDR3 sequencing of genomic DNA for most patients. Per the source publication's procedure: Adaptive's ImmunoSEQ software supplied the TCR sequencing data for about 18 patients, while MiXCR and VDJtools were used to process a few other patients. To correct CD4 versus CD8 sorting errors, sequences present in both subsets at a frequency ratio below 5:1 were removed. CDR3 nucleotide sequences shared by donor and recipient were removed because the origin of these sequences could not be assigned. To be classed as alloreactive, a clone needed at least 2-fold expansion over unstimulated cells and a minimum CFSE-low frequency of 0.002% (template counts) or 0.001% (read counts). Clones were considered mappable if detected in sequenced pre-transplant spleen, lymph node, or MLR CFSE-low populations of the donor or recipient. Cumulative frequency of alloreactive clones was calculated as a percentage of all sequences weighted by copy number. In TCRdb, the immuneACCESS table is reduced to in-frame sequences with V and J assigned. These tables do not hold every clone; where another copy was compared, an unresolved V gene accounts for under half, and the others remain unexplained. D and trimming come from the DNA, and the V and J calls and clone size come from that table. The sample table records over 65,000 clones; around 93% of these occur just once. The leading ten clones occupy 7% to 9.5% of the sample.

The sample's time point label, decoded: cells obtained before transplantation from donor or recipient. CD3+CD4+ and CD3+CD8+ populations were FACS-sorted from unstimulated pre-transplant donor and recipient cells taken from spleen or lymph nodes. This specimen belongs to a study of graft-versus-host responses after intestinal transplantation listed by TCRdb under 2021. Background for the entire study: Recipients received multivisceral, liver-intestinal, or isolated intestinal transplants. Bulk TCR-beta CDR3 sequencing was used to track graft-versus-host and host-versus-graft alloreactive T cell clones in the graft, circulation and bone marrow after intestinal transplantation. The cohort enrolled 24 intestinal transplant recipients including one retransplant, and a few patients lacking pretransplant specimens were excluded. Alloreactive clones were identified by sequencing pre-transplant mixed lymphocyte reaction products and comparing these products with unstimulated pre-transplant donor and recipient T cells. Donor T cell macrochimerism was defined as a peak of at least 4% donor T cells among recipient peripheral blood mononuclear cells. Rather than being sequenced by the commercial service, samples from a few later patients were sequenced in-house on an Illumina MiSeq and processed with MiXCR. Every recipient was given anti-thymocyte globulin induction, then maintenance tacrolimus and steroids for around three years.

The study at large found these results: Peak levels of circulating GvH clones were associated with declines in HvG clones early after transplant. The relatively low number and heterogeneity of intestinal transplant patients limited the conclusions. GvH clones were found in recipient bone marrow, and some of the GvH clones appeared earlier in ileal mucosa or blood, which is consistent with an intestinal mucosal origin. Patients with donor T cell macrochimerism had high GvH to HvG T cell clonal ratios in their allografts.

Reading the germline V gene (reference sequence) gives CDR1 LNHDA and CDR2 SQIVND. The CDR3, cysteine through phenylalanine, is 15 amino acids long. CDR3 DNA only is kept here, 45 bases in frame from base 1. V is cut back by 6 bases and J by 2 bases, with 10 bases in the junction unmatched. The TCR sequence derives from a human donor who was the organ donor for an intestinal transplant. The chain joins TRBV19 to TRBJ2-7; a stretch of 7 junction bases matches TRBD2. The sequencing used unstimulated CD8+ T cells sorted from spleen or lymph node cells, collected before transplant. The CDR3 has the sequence CASSSSSGTTYEQYF. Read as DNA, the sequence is TGTGCCAGTAGCTCATCTAGCGGTACGACCTACGAGCAGTACTTC.